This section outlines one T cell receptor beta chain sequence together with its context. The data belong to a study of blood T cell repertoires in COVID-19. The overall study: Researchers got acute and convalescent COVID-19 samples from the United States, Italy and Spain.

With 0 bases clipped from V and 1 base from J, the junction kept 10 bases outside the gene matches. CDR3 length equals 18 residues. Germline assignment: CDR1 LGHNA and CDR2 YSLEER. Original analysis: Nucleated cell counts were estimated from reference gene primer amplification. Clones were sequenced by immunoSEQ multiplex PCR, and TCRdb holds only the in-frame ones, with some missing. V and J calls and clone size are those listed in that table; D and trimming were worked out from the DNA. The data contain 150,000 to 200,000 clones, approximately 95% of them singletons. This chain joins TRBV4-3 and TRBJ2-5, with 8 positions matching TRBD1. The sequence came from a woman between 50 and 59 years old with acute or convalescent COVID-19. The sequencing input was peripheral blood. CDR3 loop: CASSQETGTGSIQETQYF. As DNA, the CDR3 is TGCGCCAGCAGCCAAGAGACCGGGACAGGCTCTATCCAAGAGACCCAGTACTTC.